The 20 T cell receptor beta chains below were found in one sample sequenced in a study of T cells in localized non-small cell lung cancer. The data were produced by immunoSEQ multiplex PCR, yet TCRdb's version contains in-frame clones alone and is incomplete. The sample holds 2,500 to 3,500 clones; around 30% are singletons and the top ten take about 13%. The sample consisted of normal lung tissue next to the tumor, taken before any cancer treatment. These receptors were taken from a woman between 35 and 75 years old with stage I lung adenocarcinoma.

In its sample, this clone is medium-sized (0.01 to 0.1%). The V gene is TRBV6-8, the J gene TRBJ2-7; maybe TRBD1 (6 bases). Germline V CDR1 and CDR2: MNHGY, SAAAGT. With 2 bases removed from V and 6 bases from J, the gap between germline ends came to 14 bases. CDR3 size: 14 residues. CDR3 loop: CASSYDSGVGEQYF. The CDR3 DNA reads as TGTGCCAGCAGTTACGATTCAGGGGTTGGCGAGCAGTACTTC.

This rearrangement joins TRBV6-8 to TRBJ2-7; TRBD2 is a possible D gene (5 bases). CDR1 and CDR2 from the germline V gene are MNHGY and SAAAGT. V was trimmed by 0 bases and J by 3 bases, leaving 15 bases between them. CDR3 length equals 16 residues. CDR3 sequence reads: CASSYSRGNSNYEQYF. Written as DNA, the CDR3 is TGTGCCAGCAGTTACTCAAGAGGGAACTCCAACTACGAGCAGTACTTC.

The CDR3: CASSWDRKSLTDTQYF. CDR3 DNA sequence: TGTGCCAGCAGTTGGGACAGGAAATCCCTCACAGATACGCAGTATTTT. The chain carries TRBV28 and TRBJ2-3; 8 bases are shared with TRBD1. V shed 4 bases and J 2 bases; nucleotides not matched to a gene: 8. CDR1 and CDR2 (germline): MDHEN, SYDVKM. The CDR3 contains 16 residues.

The J gene is TRBJ2-3, the V gene TRBV18; 9 positions agree with TRBD2. The CDR3 consists of 18 residues. V was pared by 0 bases and J by 4 bases, with 11 bases of the junction left unmatched. CDR1 is KGHSH and CDR2 is LQKENI in the germline V gene. The CDR3 region has the DNA TGTGCCAGCTCACCACCATCCTCTCTAGCGGGAACCCCAGATACGCAGTATTTT. Translated: CASSPPSSLAGTPDTQYF.

The rearrangement links TRBV28 to TRBJ2-7; 8 bases align to TRBD1. CDR1 MDHEN and CDR2 SYDVKM come from the germline V gene. With V trimmed by 6 bases and J by 5 bases, 12 bases remained unmatched. There are 15 residues in the CDR3. DNA of the CDR3: TGTGCCAGCAGGCTACCGACAGGGGATCGCAACGAGCAGTACTTC. It specifies CASRLPTGDRNEQYF.

By share, this clone ranks as medium-sized. This rearrangement joins TRBV11-3 to TRBJ2-1, with 7 bases fitting TRBD2. V shed 1 base and J 7 bases; nucleotides not matched to a gene: 16. This CDR3 has 18 amino acids. The V gene's germline CDR1 is SGHNT and CDR2 YENEEA. CDR3 in DNA: TGTGCCAGCAGCTTAGTTTGGTTCGGTCGCGGGAGTTCAAATGAGCAGTTCTTC. Translating gives CASSLVWFGRGSSNEQFF.

This clone was counted a few times. J is TRBJ2-1 and V is TRBV11-3; the D is unclear. Germline values: CDR1 SGHNT, CDR2 YENEEA. This CDR3 is 16 amino acids long. Deletions cut 3 bases from V and 12 bases from J, with 24 bases between. The CDR3 protein is CASSFITFNNELGQFF. As DNA, the CDR3 is TGTGCCAGCAGCTTTATTACCTTTAACAATGAATTGGGGCAGTTCTTC.

Here the CDR3 DNA reads TGTGCCACCAGCAGAGATCGGAACCAGTTTGAGACCCAGCATTTT. It translates to CATSRDRNQFETQHF. V is TRBV15 and J is TRBJ1-5; D remains ambiguous. CDR1 is LNHNV and CDR2 is YYDKDF in the germline V gene (reference sequence). The CDR3 extends over 15 amino acids. V gave up 0 bases and J gave up 11 bases, with 17 bases separating them.

The chain carries TRBV14 and TRBJ1-3; D remains unclear. CDR1 SGHDN and CDR2 FVKESK come from the germline V gene. The CDR3 is 12 residues long. V lost 2 bases and J 4 bases, leaving 3 bases between the germline ends. The CDR3 DNA follows: TGTGCCAGCAGCCAAAAGGGAAACACCATATATTTT. Protein: CASSQKGNTIYF.

This chain connects TRBV11-3 to TRBJ2-7; 7 nucleotides match TRBD1. V shed 2 bases, J shed 5 bases, and the junction held 6 bases outside the gene matches. This CDR3 comprises 14 residues. From germline, CDR1 is SGHNT and CDR2 YENEEA. As DNA, the CDR3 is TGTGCCAGCAGCTTAATCAGGGGGAGCCACGAGCAGTACTTC. This encodes CASSLIRGSHEQYF.

This rearrangement joins TRBV11-3 to TRBJ2-6; 7 bases line up with TRBD2. CDR1 is SGHNT, CDR2 YENEEA, per germline. The ends lost 8 bases at V and 0 bases at J; junction bases unmatched: 10. This CDR3 contains 17 residues. The CDR3 loop is CASDGSGTRSGANVLTF. CDR3 DNA: TGTGCCAGCGACGGGAGCGGGACGCGCTCTGGGGCCAACGTCCTGACTTTC.

This rearrangement joins TRBV6-8 to TRBJ2-7; perhaps TRBD1 as D (6 bases). Germline lookup yields CDR1 MNHGY and CDR2 SAAAGT. V dropped 5 bases and J dropped 2 bases, with 10 bases sitting between them. The CDR3 has 13 residues. CDR3 sequence (DNA): TGTGCCAGCAGTCGGGACACCACCTACGAGCAGTACTTC. This translates into CASSRDTTYEQYF.

This clone was counted only a few times. The chain has TRBV11-3 and TRBJ1-2, with TRBD1 matching 8 bases. This CDR3 has 14 amino acids. The V and J ends lost 1 base and 4 bases, in that order; junction bases with no gene match: 2. Per germline, CDR1 SGHNT and CDR2 YENEEA. CDR3 sequence reads: CASSLGGQVYGYTF. CDR3 DNA sequence: TGTGCCAGCAGCTTAGGGGGACAGGTCTATGGCTACACCTTC.

There are a few counts of this clone. J is TRBJ2-1 and V is TRBV6-8; TRBD1 might be the D (6 bases). The CDR3 runs to 15 residues. V shed 6 bases and J shed 4 bases, with 16 bases lying between them. Germline V CDR1 and CDR2: MNHGY, SAAAGT. The DNA for the CDR3 is TGTGCCAGCAGCCAAGACAGGAGGAGTTACAATGAGCAGTTCTTC. It specifies CASSQDRRSYNEQFF.

The V and J genes are TRBV6-8 and TRBJ2-1; TRBD2 matches 12 bases. Trimming at V came to 0 bases and at J to 10 bases, leaving 4 bases not matched to a gene. Germline CDR1 is MNHGY and CDR2 is SAAAGT. The CDR3 runs 15 residues. CDR3 bases: TGTGCCAGCAGTTACTCGACTAGCGGGAGAGTCGAGCAGTTCTTC. Translated, it gives CASSYSTSGRVEQFF.

This clone showed up just a few times. This chain joins TRBV28 and TRBJ2-7; D gene unclear. Germline CDR1 reads MDHEN; CDR2 reads SYDVKM. V was clipped by 3 bases and J by 2 bases, with 26 bases between them. CDR3 length: 19 amino acids. The CDR3 DNA reads TGTGCCAGCAGTTTTTACGTGCTGGAATCGCAAATCGTCGCCTACGAGCAGTACTTC. It encodes CASSFYVLESQIVAYEQYF.

In this sample, this clone turned up a few times. This chain connects TRBV6-8 to TRBJ2-1, with D possibly TRBD2 on 5 matching bases. CDR3 length: 18 residues. Germline-derived CDR1 and CDR2 are MNHGY and SAAAGT. V lost 4 bases and J lost 5, with 24 bases in between. The CDR3 DNA sequence: TGTGCCAGCAGTTTTTCTTCAACCATCGGAGGCATCAACAATGAGCAGTTCTTC. It codes for CASSFSSTIGGINNEQFF.

The rearrangement uses TRBV11-3 and TRBJ2-5; 7 bases match TRBD1. This CDR3 spans 14 amino acids. V was pared by 5 bases and J by 3 bases, with 6 bases of the junction left unmatched. Germline values: CDR1 SGHNT, CDR2 YENEEA. This CDR3 is CASSPLGQKETQYF. CDR3 bases: TGTGCCAGCAGCCCCCTGGGACAGAAAGAGACCCAGTACTTC.

The chain joins TRBV28 to TRBJ1-5; 7 bases are shared with TRBD1. Germline lookup yields CDR1 MDHEN and CDR2 SYDVKM. The junction had 3 bases not matched to a gene; V was cut back by 8 bases and J by 5 bases. This CDR3 has 12 residues. CDR3 in amino acids: CASHRGYQPQHF. CDR3 DNA sequence: TGTGCCAGCCACAGGGGTTATCAGCCCCAGCATTTT.

CDR3 coding DNA: TGTGCCAGCAGTGAAGGTGTGGGGACAGTTAATGAAAAACTGTTTTTT. Translating it yields CASSEGVGTVNEKLFF. The J gene is TRBJ1-4, the V gene TRBV9; 7 bases are a match to TRBD1. The CDR3 runs to 16 residues. Per the germline V gene, CDR1 is SGDLS and CDR2 is YYNGEE. Trimming took 5 bases from V and 4 from J; bases not matched to a gene: 11.